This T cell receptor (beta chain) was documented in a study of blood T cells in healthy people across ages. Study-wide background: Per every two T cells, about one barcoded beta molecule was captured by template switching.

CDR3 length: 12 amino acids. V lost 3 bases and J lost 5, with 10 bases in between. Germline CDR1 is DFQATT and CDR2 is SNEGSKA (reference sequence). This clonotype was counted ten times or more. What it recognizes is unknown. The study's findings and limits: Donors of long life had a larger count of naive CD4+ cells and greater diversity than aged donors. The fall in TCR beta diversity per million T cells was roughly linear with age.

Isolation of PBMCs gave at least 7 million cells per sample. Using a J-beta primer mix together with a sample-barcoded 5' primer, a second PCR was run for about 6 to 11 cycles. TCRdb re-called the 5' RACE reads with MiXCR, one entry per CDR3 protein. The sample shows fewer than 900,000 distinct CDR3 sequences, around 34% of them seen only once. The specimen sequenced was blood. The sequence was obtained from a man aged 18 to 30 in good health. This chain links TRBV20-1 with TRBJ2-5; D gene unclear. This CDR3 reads CSARTSRETQYF. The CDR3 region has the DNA TGCAGTGCTAGGACCTCGAGGGAGACCCAGTACTTC.